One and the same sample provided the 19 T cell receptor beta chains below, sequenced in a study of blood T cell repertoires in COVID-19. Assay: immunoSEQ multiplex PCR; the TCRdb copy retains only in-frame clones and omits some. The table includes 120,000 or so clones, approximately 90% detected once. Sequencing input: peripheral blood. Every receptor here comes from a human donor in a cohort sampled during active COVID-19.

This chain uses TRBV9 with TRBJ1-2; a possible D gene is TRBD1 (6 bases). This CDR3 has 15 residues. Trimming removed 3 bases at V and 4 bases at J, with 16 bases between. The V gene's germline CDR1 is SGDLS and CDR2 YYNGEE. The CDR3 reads CASSDRPGQAYGYTF. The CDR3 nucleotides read TGTGCCAGCAGCGACAGGCCGGGACAAGCCTATGGCTACACCTTC.

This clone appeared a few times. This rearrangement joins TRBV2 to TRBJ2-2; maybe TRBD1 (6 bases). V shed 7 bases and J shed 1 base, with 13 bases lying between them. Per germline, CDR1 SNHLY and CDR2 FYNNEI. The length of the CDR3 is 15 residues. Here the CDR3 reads CASNKDRRNTGELFF. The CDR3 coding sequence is TGTGCCAGCAATAAAGACAGGCGGAACACCGGGGAGCTGTTTTTT.

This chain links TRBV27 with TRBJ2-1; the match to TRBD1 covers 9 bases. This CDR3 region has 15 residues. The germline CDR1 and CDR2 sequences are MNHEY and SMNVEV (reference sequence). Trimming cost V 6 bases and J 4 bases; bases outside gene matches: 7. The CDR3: CASRRTGGFYNEQFF. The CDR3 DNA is TGTGCCAGCAGACGAACAGGGGGCTTTTACAATGAGCAGTTCTTC.

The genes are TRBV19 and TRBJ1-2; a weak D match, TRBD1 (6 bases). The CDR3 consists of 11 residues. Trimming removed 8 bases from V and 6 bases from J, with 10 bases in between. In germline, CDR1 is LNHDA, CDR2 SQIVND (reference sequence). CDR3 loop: CASRTDHGYTF. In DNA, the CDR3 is TGTGCCAGTCGGACAGATCATGGCTACACCTTC.

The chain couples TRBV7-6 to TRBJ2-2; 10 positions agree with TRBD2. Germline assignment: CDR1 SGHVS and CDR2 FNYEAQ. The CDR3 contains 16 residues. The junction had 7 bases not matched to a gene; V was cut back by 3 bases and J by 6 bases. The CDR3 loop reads CASSLTGTSVAGELFF. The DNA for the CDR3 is TGTGCCAGCAGCTTGACCGGGACTAGCGTTGCCGGGGAGCTGTTTTTT.

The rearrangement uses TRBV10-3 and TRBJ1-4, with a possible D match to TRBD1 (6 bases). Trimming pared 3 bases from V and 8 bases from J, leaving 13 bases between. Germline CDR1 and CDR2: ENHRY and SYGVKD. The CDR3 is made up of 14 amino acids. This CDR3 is CAISDTGNKEKLFF. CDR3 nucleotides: TGTGCCATCAGTGATACAGGGAATAAAGAAAAACTGTTTTTT.

The CDR3 is CASMVEGNQPQHF. Here the CDR3 DNA reads TGTGCCAGCATGGTGGAGGGCAATCAGCCCCAGCATTTT. The genes are TRBV2 and TRBJ1-5, with unresolved D. The CDR3 covers 13 residues. V lost 7 bases and J lost 2, with 9 bases in between. Germline V CDR1 and CDR2: SNHLY, FYNNEI.

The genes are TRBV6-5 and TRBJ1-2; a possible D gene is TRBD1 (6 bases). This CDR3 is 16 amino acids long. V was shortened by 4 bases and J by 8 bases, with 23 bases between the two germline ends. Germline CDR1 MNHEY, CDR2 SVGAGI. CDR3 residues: CASSSDRGRGLLGYTF. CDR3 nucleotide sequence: TGTGCCAGCAGTTCAGACCGGGGGCGGGGGTTGTTGGGCTACACCTTC.

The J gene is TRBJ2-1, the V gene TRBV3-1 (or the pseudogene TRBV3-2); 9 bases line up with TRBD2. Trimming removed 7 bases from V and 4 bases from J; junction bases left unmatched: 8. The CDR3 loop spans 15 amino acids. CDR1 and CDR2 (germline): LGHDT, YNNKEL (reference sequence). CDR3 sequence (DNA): TGTGCCAGCAAGGCGTCTAGCGGGGCATACAATGAGCAGTTCTTC. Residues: CASKASSGAYNEQFF.

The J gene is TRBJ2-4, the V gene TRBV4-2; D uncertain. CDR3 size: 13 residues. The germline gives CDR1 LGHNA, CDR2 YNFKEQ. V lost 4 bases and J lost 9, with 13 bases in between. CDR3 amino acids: CASSPSTLSIQYF. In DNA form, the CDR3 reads TGTGCCAGCAGCCCGAGCACGTTATCCATTCAGTACTTC.

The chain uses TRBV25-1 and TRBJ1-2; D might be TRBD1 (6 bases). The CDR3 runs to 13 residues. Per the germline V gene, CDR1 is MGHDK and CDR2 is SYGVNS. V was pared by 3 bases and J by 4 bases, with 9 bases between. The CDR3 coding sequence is TGTGCCAGCAGTGAGGACAGACCCTATGGCTACACCTTC. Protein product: CASSEDRPYGYTF.

Here the CDR3 DNA reads TGTGCCAGCACCTTGACAGGAGAAGAGACCCAGTACTTC. Amino acid sequence: CASTLTGEETQYF. V usage is TRBV2 and J usage is TRBJ2-5; D perhaps matches TRBD1 (6 bases). Trimming stripped 7 bases from V and 3 bases from J, with 12 bases between. Germline V gives CDR1 SNHLY, CDR2 FYNNEI. CDR3 length: 13 amino acids.

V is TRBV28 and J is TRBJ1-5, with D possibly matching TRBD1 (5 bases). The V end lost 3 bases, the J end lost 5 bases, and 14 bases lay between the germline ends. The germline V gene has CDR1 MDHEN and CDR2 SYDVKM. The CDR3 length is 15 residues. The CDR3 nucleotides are TGTGCCAGCAGTTTCGTCCAGGGTGGGTATCAGCCCCAGCATTTT. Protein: CASSFVQGGYQPQHF.

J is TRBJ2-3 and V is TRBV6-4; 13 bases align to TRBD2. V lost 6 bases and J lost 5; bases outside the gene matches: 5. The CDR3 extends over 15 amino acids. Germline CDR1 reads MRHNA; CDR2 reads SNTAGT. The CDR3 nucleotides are TGTGCCAGCAGGGATACTAGCGGGAGGGAAGATACGCAGTATTTT. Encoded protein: CASRDTSGREDTQYF.

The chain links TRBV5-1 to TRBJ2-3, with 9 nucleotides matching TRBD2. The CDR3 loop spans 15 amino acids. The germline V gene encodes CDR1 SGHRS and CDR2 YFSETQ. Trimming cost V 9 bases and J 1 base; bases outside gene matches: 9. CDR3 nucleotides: TGCGCCACCCAAGGGACTAGCAGCGGCACAGATACGCAGTATTTT. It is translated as CATQGTSSGTDTQYF.

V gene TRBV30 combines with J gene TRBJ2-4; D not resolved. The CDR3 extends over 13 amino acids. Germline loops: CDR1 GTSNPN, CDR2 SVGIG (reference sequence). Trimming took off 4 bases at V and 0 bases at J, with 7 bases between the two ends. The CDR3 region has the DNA TGTGCCTGGACGACATCAGCCAAAAACATTCAGTACTTC. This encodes CAWTTSAKNIQYF.

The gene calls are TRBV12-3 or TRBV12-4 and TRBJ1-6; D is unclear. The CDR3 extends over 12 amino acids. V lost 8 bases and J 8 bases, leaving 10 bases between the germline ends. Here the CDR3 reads CASAGGYSPLHF. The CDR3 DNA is TGTGCCAGCGCCGGAGGTTATTCACCCCTCCACTTT.

The CDR3 DNA reads as TGTGCCAGCAGTTATCCGGAGGACTCGACTAATGAAAAACTGTTTTTT. It specifies CASSYPEDSTNEKLFF. The chain combines TRBV6-2 or TRBV6-3 with TRBJ1-4; D unclear. With 3 bases removed from V and 2 bases from J, the gap between germline ends came to 13 bases. The CDR3 is 16 residues long. Germline loops: CDR1 MNHEY, CDR2 SVGEGT.

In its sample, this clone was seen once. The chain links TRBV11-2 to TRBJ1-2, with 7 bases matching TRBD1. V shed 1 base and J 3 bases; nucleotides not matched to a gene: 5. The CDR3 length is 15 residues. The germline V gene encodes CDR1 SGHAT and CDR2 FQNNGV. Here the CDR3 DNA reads TGTGCCAGCAGCTTAGTGGACAGGTCGTACTATGGCTACACCTTC. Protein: CASSLVDRSYYGYTF.